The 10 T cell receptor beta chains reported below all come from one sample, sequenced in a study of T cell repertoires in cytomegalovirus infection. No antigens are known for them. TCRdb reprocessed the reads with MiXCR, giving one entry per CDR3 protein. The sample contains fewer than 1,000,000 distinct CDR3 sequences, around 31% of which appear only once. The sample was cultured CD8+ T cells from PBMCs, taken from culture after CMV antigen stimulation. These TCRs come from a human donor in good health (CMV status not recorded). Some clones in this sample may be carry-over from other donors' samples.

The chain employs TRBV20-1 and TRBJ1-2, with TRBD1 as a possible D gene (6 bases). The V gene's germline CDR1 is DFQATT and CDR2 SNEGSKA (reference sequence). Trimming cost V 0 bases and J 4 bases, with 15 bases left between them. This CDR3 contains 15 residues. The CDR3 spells CSARDQRGIRYGYTF. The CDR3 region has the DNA TGCAGTGCTAGAGATCAGAGGGGGATCCGCTATGGCTACACCTTC.

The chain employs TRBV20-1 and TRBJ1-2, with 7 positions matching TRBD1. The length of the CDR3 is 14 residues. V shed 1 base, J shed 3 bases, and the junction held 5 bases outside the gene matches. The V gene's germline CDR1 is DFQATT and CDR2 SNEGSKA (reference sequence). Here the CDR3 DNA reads TGCAGTGCTAGAGCCGGGGACAGCTACTATGGCTACACCTTC. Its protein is CSARAGDSYYGYTF.

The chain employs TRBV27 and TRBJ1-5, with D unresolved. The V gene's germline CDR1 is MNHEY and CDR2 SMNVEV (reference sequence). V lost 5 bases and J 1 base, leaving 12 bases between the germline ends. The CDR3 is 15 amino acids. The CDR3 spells CASSPSIGSNQPQHF. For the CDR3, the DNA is TGTGCCAGCAGTCCGAGCATTGGGAGCAATCAGCCCCAGCATTTT.

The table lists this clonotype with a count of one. The CDR3 reads CASSGLAGAPTRWETQYF. DNA for the CDR3: TGTGCCAGCAGCGGACTAGCGGGGGCCCCTACCCGATGGGAGACCCAGTACTTC. The chain employs TRBV14 and TRBJ2-5; 13 positions match TRBD2. With 5 bases clipped from V and 5 bases from J, the junction kept 14 bases outside the gene matches. The CDR3 has 18 amino acids. Germline V lookup: CDR1 SGHDN, CDR2 FVKESK.

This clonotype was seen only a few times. The CDR3 nucleotides read TGTGCCAGCAGGATAAGGGGGCTTGAGACCCAGTACTTC. Translation: CASRIRGLETQYF. V usage is TRBV6-1 and J usage is TRBJ2-5; the match to TRBD1 covers 7 bases. CDR1 is MNHNS and CDR2 is SASEGT in the germline V gene. Germline trimming cut 6 bases from V and 5 bases from J; bases unmatched to any gene: 6. This CDR3 is built from 13 residues.

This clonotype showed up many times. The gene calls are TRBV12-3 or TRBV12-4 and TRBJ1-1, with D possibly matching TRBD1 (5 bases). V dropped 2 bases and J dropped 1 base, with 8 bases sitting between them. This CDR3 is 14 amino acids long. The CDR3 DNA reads TGTGCCAGCAGTTTATTCGGGGCGAACACTGAAGCTTTCTTT. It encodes CASSLFGANTEAFF.

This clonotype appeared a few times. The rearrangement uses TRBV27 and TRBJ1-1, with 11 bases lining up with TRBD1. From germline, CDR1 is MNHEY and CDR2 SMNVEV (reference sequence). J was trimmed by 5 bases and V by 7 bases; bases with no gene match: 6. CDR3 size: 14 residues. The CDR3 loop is CASIRDRGGTEAFF. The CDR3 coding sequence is TGTGCCAGCATTCGGGACAGGGGGGGGACTGAAGCTTTCTTT.

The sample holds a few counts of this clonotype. CDR3 protein: CASSLRHPADYGYTF. For the CDR3, the DNA is TGTGCCAGCAGTTTAAGACACCCTGCTGACTATGGCTACACCTTC. This rearrangement joins TRBV28 to TRBJ1-2; D uncertain. Trimming took 2 bases from V and 3 from J, leaving 13 bases between them. CDR3 length equals 15 residues. Germline loops: CDR1 MDHEN, CDR2 SYDVKM.

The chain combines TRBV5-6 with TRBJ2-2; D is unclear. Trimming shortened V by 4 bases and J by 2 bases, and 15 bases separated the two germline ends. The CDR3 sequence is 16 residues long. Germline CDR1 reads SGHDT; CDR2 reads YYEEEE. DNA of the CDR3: TGTGCCAGCAGCCTCAACACGGTCATTAACACCGGGGAGCTGTTTTTT. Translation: CASSLNTVINTGELFF.

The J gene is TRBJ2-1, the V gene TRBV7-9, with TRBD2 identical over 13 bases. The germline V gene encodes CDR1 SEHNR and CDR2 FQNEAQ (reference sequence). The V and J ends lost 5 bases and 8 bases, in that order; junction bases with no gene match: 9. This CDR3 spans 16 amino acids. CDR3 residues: CASSPRRTSGGHEQFF. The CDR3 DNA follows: TGTGCCAGCAGCCCTCGAAGGACTAGCGGGGGACATGAGCAGTTCTTC.